These 15 T cell receptor beta chains share one sample of origin, sequenced in a study of blood T cell repertoires in COVID-19. Generated by immunoSEQ multiplex PCR, the TCRdb table keeps only in-frame clones and is missing some. The sample shows about 180,000 clones, approximately 80% of them seen only once. The sequenced sample was peripheral blood. Receptors were obtained from a woman aged 40 to 50 with COVID-19, enrolled during active disease.

The chain employs TRBV5-1 and TRBJ1-5; 10 bases agree with TRBD1. V trimming: 4 bases; J trimming: 2 bases; junction bases outside the gene matches: 3. This CDR3 comprises 15 residues. Germline assignment: CDR1 SGHRS and CDR2 YFSETQ. The CDR3: CASSLGTGGNQPQHF. The DNA for the CDR3 is TGCGCCAGCAGCCTGGGGACAGGGGGCAATCAGCCCCAGCATTTT.

This clone was observed a handful of times. The genes are TRBV5-4 and TRBJ2-7, with D perhaps TRBD2 (5 bases). The CDR3 consists of 15 residues. The germline CDR1 and CDR2 sequences are SGHNT and YYREEE (reference sequence). V was clipped by 6 bases and J by 2 bases, with 18 bases between them. In DNA form, the CDR3 reads TGTGCCAGCACCGACCGGGGTGAATCGACCTACGAGCAGTACTTC. Its protein is CASTDRGESTYEQYF.

This chain connects TRBV5-1 to TRBJ1-4; TRBD1 agrees at 8 bases. Germline CDR1 and CDR2: SGHRS and YFSETQ. Trimming took 4 bases from V and 7 from J; bases not matched to a gene: 6. This CDR3 spans 14 amino acids. The CDR3 protein is CASSQGQGPEKLFF. The DNA for the CDR3 is TGCGCCAGCAGCCAAGGACAGGGTCCTGAAAAACTGTTTTTT.

The rearrangement joins TRBV28 to TRBJ1-2; 7 nucleotides align to TRBD1. Unmatched junction bases numbered 9, after V lost 7 bases and J lost 4 bases. Germline V gene data show CDR1 as MDHEN and CDR2 as SYDVKM. The CDR3 length is 14 residues. The CDR3 DNA reads TGTGCCAGCACCCAGCAAGGGGGCGGCTATGGCTACACCTTC. It codes for CASTQQGGGYGYTF.

This clone has just a few counts. The chain employs TRBV25-1 and TRBJ1-6; tentatively, D is TRBD1 (5 bases). The CDR3 loop spans 14 amino acids. Between the trimmed V and J ends, which lost 3 bases and 15 bases, there was a span of 18 bases. Per the germline V gene, CDR1 is MGHDK and CDR2 is SYGVNS. The CDR3 here is CASSDLFRGGDLHF. CDR3 DNA: TGTGCCAGCAGTGATCTCTTCCGGGGGGGGGACCTCCACTTT.

The gene calls are TRBV19 and TRBJ2-5; 14 bases agree with TRBD2. This CDR3 comprises 16 residues. The junction had 12 bases not matched to a gene; V was cut back by 5 bases and J by 10 bases. The germline V gene has CDR1 LNHDA and CDR2 SQIVND (reference sequence). Written as DNA, the CDR3 is TGTGCCAGTAGTTCCGGGACTAGCGGGGGCCCTACGGTCCAGTACTTC. This gives the protein CASSSGTSGGPTVQYF.

V usage is TRBV7-8 and J usage is TRBJ2-7, with 7 bases identical to TRBD1. V shed 5 bases and J 0 bases; nucleotides not matched to a gene: 4. CDR1 is SGHVS and CDR2 is FQNEAQ in the germline V gene. CDR3 length: 14 residues. The CDR3 sequence is CASSLGDSSYEQYF. DNA for the CDR3: TGTGCCAGCAGCCTGGGGGACAGCTCCTACGAGCAGTACTTC.

The chain joins TRBV3-1 (or the pseudogene TRBV3-2) to TRBJ2-7; TRBD2 matches at 7 bases. The CDR3 has 16 residues. Looked up from germline, CDR1 is LGHDT and CDR2 is YNNKEL (reference sequence). V lost 0 bases, J lost 2 bases, and 7 bases stayed unmatched. As DNA, the CDR3 is TGTGCCAGCAGCCAAGATCGGCGGGAGTTTACCTACGAGCAGTACTTC. Translation: CASSQDRREFTYEQYF.

The rearrangement joins TRBV11-3 to TRBJ1-1, with no clear D. This CDR3 region has 12 residues. In germline, CDR1 is SGHNT, CDR2 YENEEA. Deletions cut 6 bases from V and 5 bases from J, with 10 bases between. The CDR3 DNA sequence: TGTGCCAGCAGTATCGGTGAAACTGAAGCTTTCTTT. Translating it yields CASSIGETEAFF.

The chain uses TRBV12-3 or TRBV12-4 and TRBJ1-1; D not resolved. The ends were cut back, 5 bases at V and 2 bases at J, with 9 bases in the middle. The CDR3 runs 13 residues. This CDR3 reads CASSRTTNTEAFF. The CDR3 coding sequence is TGTGCCAGCAGTCGTACAACCAACACTGAAGCTTTCTTT.

This chain uses TRBV27 with TRBJ1-6; tentative D call: TRBD1 (5 bases). From germline, CDR1 is MNHEY and CDR2 SMNVEV (reference sequence). The CDR3 has 13 amino acids. V lost 9 bases, J lost 4 bases, and 10 bases lay in between. In DNA, the CDR3 is TGTGCCAGTCAGGACAATTATAATTCACCCCTCCACTTT. Translating gives CASQDNYNSPLHF.

This clone was seen only once. V and J are TRBV15 and TRBJ1-2; D is uncertain. CDR3 length: 16 amino acids. Germline-derived CDR1 and CDR2 are LNHNV and YYDKDF (reference sequence). V was pared by 2 bases and J by 0 bases, with 13 bases between. The CDR3 spells CATSRSWAASNYGYTF. CDR3 DNA sequence: TGTGCCACCAGCAGAAGCTGGGCAGCCTCTAACTATGGCTACACCTTC.

J is TRBJ1-2 and V is TRBV12-5; D perhaps matches TRBD1 (5 bases). V lost 5 bases, J lost 4 bases, and 17 bases lay in between. The CDR3 is 15 residues long. The germline gives CDR1 LGHNT, CDR2 FRNRAP. Here the CDR3 reads CASGPTGLLVYGYTF. CDR3 in DNA: TGTGCTAGTGGTCCGACGGGACTTTTAGTCTATGGCTACACCTTC. The variable domain in full, completed from reference TRBV12-5 and TRBJ1-2, reads DARVTQTPRHKVTEMGQEVTMRCQPILGHNTVFWYRQTMMQGLELLAYFRNRAPLDDSGMPKDRFSAEMPDATLATLKIQPSEPRDSAVYFCASGPTGLLVYGYTFGSGTRLTVV.

The CDR3 nucleotides are TGTGCCACCAGCAGGTCCCAGGGGGGCCCTCGGCACACTGAAGCTTTCTTT. Translated: CATSRSQGGPRHTEAFF. The chain is built from TRBV15 and TRBJ1-1; 7 bases align to TRBD1. The CDR3 is 17 amino acids. V lost 3 bases and J lost 3; bases outside the gene matches: 13. Germline V lookup: CDR1 LNHNV, CDR2 YYDKDF (reference sequence).

This clone was detected only a few times. No conserved phenylalanine or tryptophan is present at the end of the CDR3, so a read error is the likely explanation. The DNA is omitted, as the CDR3 cannot be located on it reliably, and the CDR3 follows TCRdb's listing. This chain joins TRBV9 and TRBJ1-2; the table gives TRBD1 as D, unverified against the DNA. Germline V gene lookup returns CDR1 SGDLS and CDR2 YYNGEE. The CDR3 extends over 17 residues, inclusive of both ends. CDR3 loop: CASSVVVRAGADEGQLH.